The 3 T cell receptor beta chains listed next were all sequenced from one sample in a study of OX40 agonist ivuxolimab in advanced cancers. Method: immunoSEQ multiplex PCR; TCRdb's copy keeps in-frame clones and lacks some. The sample carries 43,000 or so clones, about nine tenths recorded once. The material was CD4+ or CD8+ T cells sorted from blood, obtained in a trial of the OX40 agonist ivuxolimab. These receptors were collected from an adult with an advanced solid tumor such as melanoma, head and neck, liver or kidney cancer.

The V call is TRBV19, the J call TRBJ2-4; 7 bases match TRBD1. V shed 9 bases and J 4 bases; nucleotides not matched to a gene: 9. The germline gives CDR1 LNHDA, CDR2 SQIVND (reference sequence). CDR3 size: 14 residues. CDR3: CASRSDRVKNIQYF. In DNA, the CDR3 is TGTGCCAGCCGATCCGACAGGGTTAAAAACATTCAGTACTTC.

The rearrangement links TRBV4-2 to TRBJ1-1, with TRBD1 identical over 7 bases. Germline V gives CDR1 LGHNA, CDR2 YNFKEQ. This CDR3 has 14 amino acids. The ends lost 3 bases at V and 11 bases at J; junction bases unmatched: 12. CDR3 protein: CASSQTLDRSVAFF. The CDR3 nucleotides read TGTGCCAGCAGCCAGACCTTGGACAGGTCTGTGGCTTTCTTT.

To note about this clone: Different DNA sequences within this sample yield the same CDR3. V is TRBV7-2 and J is TRBJ1-4; D not certain. Trimming left V 5 bases short and J 5 bases short, with 9 bases between. This CDR3 is 13 amino acids long. Looked up from germline, CDR1 is SGHTA and CDR2 is FQGNSA. CDR3: CASSPGPNEKLFF. For the CDR3, the DNA is TGTGCCAGCAGCCCCGGGCCCAATGAAAAACTGTTTTTT.